These 19 T cell receptor beta chains came from one sample sequenced in a study of CD8 T cells in Susac syndrome. cDNA came from approximately 0.5 to 1 ug RNA primed by random hexamers. TCRdb independently ran MiXCR on the immunoSEQ multiplex PCR reads; one entry per CDR3 protein. The data hold roughly 190,000 distinct CDR3 sequences, with roughly 94% observed a single time. The sample was CD8+ T cells from PBMCs. The receptors stem from a human donor with Susac syndrome.

The J gene is TRBJ1-2, the V gene TRBV2, with a tentative D call TRBD1 (5 bases). The CDR3 covers 13 residues. Germline CDR1 reads SNHLY; CDR2 reads FYNNEI. Trimming cost V 3 bases and J 4 bases, with 9 bases left between them. The CDR3 sequence is CASSDDSFYGYTF. In DNA, the CDR3 is TGTGCCAGCAGTGATGACAGTTTCTATGGCTACACCTTC.

This clonotype was detected only once. The J gene is TRBJ2-7, the V gene TRBV9, with TRBD2 identical over 13 bases. Losses at the gene ends were 4 bases for V and 7 bases for J; bases not matched to a gene: 14. Looked up from germline, CDR1 is SGDLS and CDR2 is YYNGEE. The CDR3 totals 17 residues. The CDR3, as DNA: TGTGCCAGCAGCTCAGAAAGGACTAGCGGGAGAAAAAGGGAGCAGTACTTC. Its protein is CASSSERTSGRKREQYF.

The chain uses TRBV5-1 and TRBJ1-1, with 7 bases aligning to TRBD1. V was pared by 6 bases and J by 7 bases, with 9 bases of the junction left unmatched. CDR3 length: 13 amino acids. The germline gives CDR1 SGHRS, CDR2 YFSETQ. Here the CDR3 reads CASKGGRSVEAFF. The CDR3 nucleotides are TGCGCCAGCAAAGGGGGCCGATCAGTTGAAGCTTTCTTT.

This chain links TRBV20-1 with TRBJ1-1; the D gene is possibly TRBD1 (5 bases). Germline CDR1 DFQATT, CDR2 SNEGSKA (reference sequence). The CDR3 spans 14 residues. Trimming cost V 3 bases and J 0 bases, with 11 bases left between them. CDR3 in DNA: TGCAGTGCTAGTCAGGGAGGAGTGAACACTGAAGCTTTCTTT. Protein: CSASQGGVNTEAFF.

The rearrangement links TRBV13 to TRBJ1-1, with 11 bases fitting TRBD1. This CDR3 is 18 amino acids long. Germline CDR1 PRHDT, CDR2 FYEKMQ (reference sequence). With 0 bases clipped from V and 4 bases from J, the junction kept 10 bases outside the gene matches. The CDR3 spells CASSLGPGQGARTTEAFF. CDR3 nucleotides: TGTGCCAGCAGCTTAGGCCCAGGACAGGGGGCAAGAACCACTGAAGCTTTCTTT.

The chain joins TRBV12-3 or TRBV12-4 to TRBJ1-1, with D possibly being TRBD1 (5 bases). CDR3 size: 13 residues. V was trimmed by 6 bases and J by 1 base, leaving 9 bases between them. The CDR3 DNA sequence: TGTGCCAGCAGCGAGGGGACGAACACTGAAGCTTTCTTT. It specifies CASSEGTNTEAFF.

The genes are TRBV9 and TRBJ1-1, with 8 bases that match TRBD1. This CDR3 is 15 amino acids long. After removal of 1 base from V and 4 bases from J, the junction contained 6 bases not matched to a gene. Germline assignment: CDR1 SGDLS and CDR2 YYNGEE. CDR3 DNA: TGTGCCAGCAGCGTATGGGGGACAGGTGGCACTGAAGCTTTCTTT. Its translation is CASSVWGTGGTEAFF.

The genes are TRBV28 and TRBJ2-1; the D gene is possibly TRBD2 (6 bases). Trimming took 7 bases from V and 3 from J, leaving 19 bases between them. CDR3 size: 16 residues. From germline, CDR1 is MDHEN and CDR2 SYDVKM. CDR3 sequence reads: CASTDPAGRIYNEQFF. The CDR3 bases are TGTGCCAGCACCGACCCGGCAGGGAGGATCTACAATGAGCAGTTCTTC.

As DNA, the CDR3 is TGTGCCACCAGCAGAGATCGAGCGGGGGCAGATACGCAGTATTTT. It yields the protein CATSRDRAGADTQYF. V gene TRBV15 combines with J gene TRBJ2-3, with TRBD2 matching 8 bases. Per germline, CDR1 LNHNV and CDR2 YYDKDF (reference sequence). V gave up 0 bases and J gave up 4 bases; unmatched junction bases: 3. CDR3 length: 15 amino acids.

The chain recombines TRBV27 with TRBJ2-5; 7 nucleotides line up with TRBD1. Per germline, CDR1 MNHEY and CDR2 SMNVEV (reference sequence). V gave up 0 bases and J gave up 6 bases; unmatched junction bases: 4. The CDR3 length is 14 residues. The CDR3 DNA is TGTGCCAGCAGTTTATCGTCAGGGGGTCAGACCCAGTACTTC. Amino acid sequence: CASSLSSGGQTQYF.

This chain uses TRBV9 with TRBJ1-2; weak D call: TRBD1 (6 bases). This CDR3 contains 13 residues. Germline V gene lookup returns CDR1 SGDLS and CDR2 YYNGEE. Deletions cut 3 bases from V and 2 bases from J, with 8 bases between. CDR3 loop: CASSDGQNYGYTF. The CDR3 region has the DNA TGTGCCAGCAGCGACGGACAGAACTATGGCTACACCTTC.

V gene TRBV13 combines with J gene TRBJ1-2, with D possibly being TRBD1 (6 bases). The CDR3 runs to 13 residues. Between the trimmed V and J ends, which lost 5 bases and 6 bases, there was a span of 13 bases. CDR1 is PRHDT and CDR2 is FYEKMQ in the germline V gene (reference sequence). The CDR3 is CASSPRGADGYTF. In DNA, the CDR3 is TGTGCCAGCAGCCCACGGGGGGCAGATGGCTACACCTTC.

The chain has TRBV4-1 and TRBJ2-7; 8 nucleotides align to TRBD2. The CDR3 has 16 amino acids. J gave up 6 bases and V 0 bases, and 10 bases lay outside the gene matches. Per germline, CDR1 MGHRA and CDR2 YSYEKL. Written as DNA, the CDR3 is TGCGCCAGCAGCCAAGATCAGGGAGCGGGGGCCTCCGAGCAGTACTTC. It specifies CASSQDQGAGASEQYF.

The chain uses TRBV10-3 and TRBJ2-1; the D is unclear. This CDR3 has 15 residues. V was shortened by 4 bases and J by 0 bases, with 10 bases between the two germline ends. Germline V gene sequence: CDR1 ENHRY, CDR2 SYGVKD. CDR3 amino acids: CAISVNYPSYNEQFF. CDR3 sequence (DNA): TGTGCCATCAGTGTGAACTACCCCTCCTACAATGAGCAGTTCTTC.

This chain uses TRBV6-5 with TRBJ2-1; TRBD2 matches at 8 bases. Germline CDR1 reads MNHEY; CDR2 reads SVGAGI. With 0 bases clipped from V and 6 bases from J, the junction kept 1 base outside the gene matches. The CDR3 has 14 amino acids. CDR3 loop: CASSYSSGSNEQFF. The CDR3 region has the DNA TGTGCCAGCAGTTACTCAAGCGGGAGCAATGAGCAGTTCTTC.

This clonotype was recorded only once. The gene calls are TRBV3-1 and TRBJ2-7; TRBD2 matches 11 bases. CDR1 is LGHDT, CDR2 YNNKEL, per germline (reference sequence). With 0 bases clipped from V and 7 bases from J, the junction kept 5 bases outside the gene matches. The CDR3 length is 15 residues. The CDR3 DNA reads TGTGCCAGCAGCCAAGATACTAGCGGGAGCGGTGAGCAGTACTTC. Encoded protein: CASSQDTSGSGEQYF.

This sequence joins TRBV9 and TRBJ2-7, with D maybe TRBD1 (5 bases). V lost 4 bases and J 3 bases, leaving 11 bases between the germline ends. CDR1 is SGDLS and CDR2 is YYNGEE in the germline V gene. The CDR3 runs to 13 residues. The CDR3 here is CASSMGQFYEQYF. The DNA for the CDR3 is TGTGCCAGCAGCATGGGGCAGTTCTACGAGCAGTACTTC.

This sequence joins TRBV5-1 and TRBJ1-2; no firm D call. Germline assignment: CDR1 SGHRS and CDR2 YFSETQ. This CDR3 is built from 16 residues. V was cut by 1 base and J by 6 bases, with 19 bases left in between. Here the CDR3 DNA reads TGCGCCAGCAGCTTGCCCCCCGGCGCGAGAGCGGATGGCTACACCTTC. Residues: CASSLPPGARADGYTF.

The V and J genes are TRBV20-1 and TRBJ2-7, with a weak D call TRBD2 (7 bases). The germline V gene has CDR1 DFQATT and CDR2 SNEGSKA (reference sequence). V was cut by 5 bases and J by 1 base, with 15 bases left in between. CDR3 length equals 14 residues. Here the CDR3 reads CSAFGGGRSYEQYF. CDR3 DNA sequence: TGCAGTGCTTTTGGGGGGGGCCGGTCCTACGAGCAGTACTTC.